The sample holds a few counts of the clone carrying this T cell receptor (beta chain). Assay: immunoSEQ multiplex PCR; the TCRdb copy retains only in-frame clones and omits some. This table holds approximately 96,000 clones, 90% found once. Peripheral blood came from all dose cohorts at three timepoints. The data stem from a study of OX40 agonist ivuxolimab in advanced cancers. Study context: The patients' treatment was ivuxolimab, an agonistic anti-OX40 (CD134) antibody. Ivuxolimab doses were 0.01, 0.1, 0.3, 1.5, 3 or 10 mg/kg every 2 weeks.

CDR3 length: 16 amino acids. After removal of 2 bases from V and 5 bases from J, the junction contained 8 bases not matched to a gene. CDR1 is SNHLY and CDR2 is FYNNEI in the germline V gene. This TCR was sampled from an adult with an advanced solid tumor such as melanoma, head and neck, liver or kidney cancer. The sample in question was CD4+ or CD8+ T cells sorted from blood, obtained in a trial of the OX40 agonist ivuxolimab. This sequence joins TRBV2 and TRBJ2-2; 7 bases align to TRBD2. CDR3 sequence (DNA): TGTGCCAGCAGTGAACGTAGCGGGCGGGGAACCGGGGAGCTGTTTTTT. Translating gives CASSERSGRGTGELFF.